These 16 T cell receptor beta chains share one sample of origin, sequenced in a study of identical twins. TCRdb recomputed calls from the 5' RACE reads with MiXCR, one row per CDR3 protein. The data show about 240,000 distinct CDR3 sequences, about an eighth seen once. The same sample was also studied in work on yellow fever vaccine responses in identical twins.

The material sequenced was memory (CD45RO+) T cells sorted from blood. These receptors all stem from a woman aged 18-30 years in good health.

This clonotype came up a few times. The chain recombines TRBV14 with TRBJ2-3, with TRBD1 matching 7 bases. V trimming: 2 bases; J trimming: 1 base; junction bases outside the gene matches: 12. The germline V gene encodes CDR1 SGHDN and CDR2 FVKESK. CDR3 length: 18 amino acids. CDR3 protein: CASSQFLGQVSRTDTQYF. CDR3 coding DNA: TGTGCCAGCAGCCAATTCTTAGGACAGGTGTCCCGCACAGATACGCAGTATTTT. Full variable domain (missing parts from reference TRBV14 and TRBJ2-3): EAGVTQFPSHSVIEKGQTVTLRCDPISGHDNLYWYRRVMGKEIKFLLHFVKESKQDESGMPNNRFLAERTGGTYSTLKVQPAELEDSGVYFCASSQFLGQVSRTDTQYFGPGTRLTVL.

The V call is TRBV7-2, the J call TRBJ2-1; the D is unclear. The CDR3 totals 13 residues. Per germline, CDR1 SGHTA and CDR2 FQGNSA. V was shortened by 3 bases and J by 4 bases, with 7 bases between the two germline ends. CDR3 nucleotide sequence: TGTGCCAGCAGCTTCAACGGGTACAATGAGCAGTTCTTC. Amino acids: CASSFNGYNEQFF. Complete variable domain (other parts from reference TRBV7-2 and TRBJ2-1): GAGVSQSPSNKVTEKGKDVELRCDPISGHTALYWYRQSLGQGLEFLIYFQGNSAPDKSGLPSDRFSAERTGGSVSTLTIQRTQQEDSAVYLCASSFNGYNEQFFGPGTRLTVL.

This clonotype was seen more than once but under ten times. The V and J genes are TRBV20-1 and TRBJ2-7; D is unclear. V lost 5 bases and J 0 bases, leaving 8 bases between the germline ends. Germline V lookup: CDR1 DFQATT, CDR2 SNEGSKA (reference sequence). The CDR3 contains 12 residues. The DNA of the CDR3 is TGCAGTGCTCCCGACACCTCCTACGAGCAGTACTTC. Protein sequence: CSAPDTSYEQYF.

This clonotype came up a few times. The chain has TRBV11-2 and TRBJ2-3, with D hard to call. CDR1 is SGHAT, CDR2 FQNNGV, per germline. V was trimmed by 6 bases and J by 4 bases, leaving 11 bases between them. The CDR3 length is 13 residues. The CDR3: CASRSAGADTQYF. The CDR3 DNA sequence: TGTGCCAGCAGATCGGCTGGGGCAGATACGCAGTATTTT.

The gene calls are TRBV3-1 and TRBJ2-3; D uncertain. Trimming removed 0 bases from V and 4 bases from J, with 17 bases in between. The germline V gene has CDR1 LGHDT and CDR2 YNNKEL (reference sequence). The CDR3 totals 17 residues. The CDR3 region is CASSQDSGSRWADTQYF. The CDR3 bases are TGTGCCAGCAGCCAAGATTCCGGCTCTAGGTGGGCAGATACGCAGTATTTT.

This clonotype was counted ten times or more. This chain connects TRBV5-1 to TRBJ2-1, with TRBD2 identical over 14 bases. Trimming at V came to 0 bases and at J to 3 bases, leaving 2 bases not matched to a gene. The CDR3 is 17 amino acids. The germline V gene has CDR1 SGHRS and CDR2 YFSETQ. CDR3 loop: CASSLGTSGGIYNEQFF. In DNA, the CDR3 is TGCGCCAGCAGCTTGGGGACTAGCGGGGGGATCTACAATGAGCAGTTCTTC.

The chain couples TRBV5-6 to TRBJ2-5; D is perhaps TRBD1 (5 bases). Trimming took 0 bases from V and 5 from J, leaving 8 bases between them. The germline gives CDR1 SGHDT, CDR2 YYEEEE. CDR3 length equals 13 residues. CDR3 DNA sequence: TGTGCCAGCAGCTTGGCCGCAGGGGAGACCCAGTACTTC. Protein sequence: CASSLAAGETQYF.

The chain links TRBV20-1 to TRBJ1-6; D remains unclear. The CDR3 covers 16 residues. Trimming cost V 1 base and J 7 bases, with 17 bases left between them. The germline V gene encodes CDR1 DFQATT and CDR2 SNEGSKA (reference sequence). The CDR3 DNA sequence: TGCAGTGCTAGAGCGGCCAGCCTGATTTCGAATTCACCCCTCCACTTT. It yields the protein CSARAASLISNSPLHF.

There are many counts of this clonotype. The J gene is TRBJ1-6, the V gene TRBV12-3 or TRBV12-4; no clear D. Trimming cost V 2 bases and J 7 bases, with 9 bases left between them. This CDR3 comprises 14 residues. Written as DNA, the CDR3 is TGTGCCAGCAGTTTAAAGGCGGTAAATTCACCCCTCCACTTT. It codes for CASSLKAVNSPLHF.

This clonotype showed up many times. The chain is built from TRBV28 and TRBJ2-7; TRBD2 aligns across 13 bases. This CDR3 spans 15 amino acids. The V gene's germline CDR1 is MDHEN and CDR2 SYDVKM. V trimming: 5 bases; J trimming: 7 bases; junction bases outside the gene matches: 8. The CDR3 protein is CASSLTSGGAGEQYF. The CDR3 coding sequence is TGTGCCAGCAGTCTCACTAGCGGGGGGGCCGGAGAGCAGTACTTC.

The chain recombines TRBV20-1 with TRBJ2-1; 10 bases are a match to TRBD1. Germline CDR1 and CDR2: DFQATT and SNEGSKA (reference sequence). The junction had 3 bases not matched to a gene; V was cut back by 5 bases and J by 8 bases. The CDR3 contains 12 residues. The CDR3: CSARGTGDEQFF. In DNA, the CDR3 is TGCAGTGCTCGCGGGACAGGGGATGAGCAGTTCTTC.

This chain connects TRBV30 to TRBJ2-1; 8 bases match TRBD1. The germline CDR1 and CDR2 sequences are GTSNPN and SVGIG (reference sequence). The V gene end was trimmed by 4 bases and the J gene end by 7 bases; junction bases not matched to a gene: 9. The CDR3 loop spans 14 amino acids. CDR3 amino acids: CAWKGAGGFNEQFF. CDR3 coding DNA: TGTGCCTGGAAGGGGGCAGGGGGCTTTAATGAGCAGTTCTTC.

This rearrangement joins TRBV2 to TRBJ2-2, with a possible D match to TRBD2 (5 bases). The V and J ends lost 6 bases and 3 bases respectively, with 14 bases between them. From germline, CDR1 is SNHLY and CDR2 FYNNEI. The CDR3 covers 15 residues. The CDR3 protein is CASSGGLAYTGELFF. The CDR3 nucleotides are TGTGCCAGCAGCGGTGGGCTAGCATACACCGGGGAGCTGTTTTTT.

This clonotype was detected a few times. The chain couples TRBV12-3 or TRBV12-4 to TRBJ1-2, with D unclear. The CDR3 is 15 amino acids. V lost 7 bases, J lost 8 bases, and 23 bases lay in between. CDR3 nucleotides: TGTGCCAGCACCGGGAGTGAACGTTTCCTCAAAGGCTACACCTTC. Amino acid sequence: CASTGSERFLKGYTF.

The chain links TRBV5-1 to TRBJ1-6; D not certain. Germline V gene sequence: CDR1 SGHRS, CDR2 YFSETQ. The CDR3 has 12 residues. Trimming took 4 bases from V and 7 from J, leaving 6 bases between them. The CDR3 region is CASSAGNSPLHF. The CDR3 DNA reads TGCGCCAGCAGCGCTGGGAATTCACCCCTCCACTTT.

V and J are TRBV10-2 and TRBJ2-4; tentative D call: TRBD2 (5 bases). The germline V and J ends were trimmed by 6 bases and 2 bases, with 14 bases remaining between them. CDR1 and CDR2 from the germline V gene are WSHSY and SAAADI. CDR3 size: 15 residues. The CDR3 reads CASSEGASSKNIQYF. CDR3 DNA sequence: TGCGCCAGCAGCGAGGGCGCCAGCTCCAAAAACATTCAGTACTTC.